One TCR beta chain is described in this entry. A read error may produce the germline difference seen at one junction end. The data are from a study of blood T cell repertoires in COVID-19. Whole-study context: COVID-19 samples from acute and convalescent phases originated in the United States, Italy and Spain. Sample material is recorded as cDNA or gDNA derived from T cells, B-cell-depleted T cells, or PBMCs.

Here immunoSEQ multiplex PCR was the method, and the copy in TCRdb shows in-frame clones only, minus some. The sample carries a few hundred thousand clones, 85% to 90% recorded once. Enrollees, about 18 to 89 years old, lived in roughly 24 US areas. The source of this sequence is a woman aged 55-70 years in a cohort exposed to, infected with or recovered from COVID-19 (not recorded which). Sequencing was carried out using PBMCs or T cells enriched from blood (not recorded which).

The CDR3 spells CASSPSGQSYGYTF. The CDR3 nucleotides read TGCGCCAGCAGCCCCTCCGGACAGAGCTATGGGTACACCTTC. The chain recombines TRBV5-1 with TRBJ1-2, with a weak D call TRBD1 (6 bases). Germline V lookup: CDR1 SGHRS, CDR2 YFSETQ. The CDR3 spans 14 residues.